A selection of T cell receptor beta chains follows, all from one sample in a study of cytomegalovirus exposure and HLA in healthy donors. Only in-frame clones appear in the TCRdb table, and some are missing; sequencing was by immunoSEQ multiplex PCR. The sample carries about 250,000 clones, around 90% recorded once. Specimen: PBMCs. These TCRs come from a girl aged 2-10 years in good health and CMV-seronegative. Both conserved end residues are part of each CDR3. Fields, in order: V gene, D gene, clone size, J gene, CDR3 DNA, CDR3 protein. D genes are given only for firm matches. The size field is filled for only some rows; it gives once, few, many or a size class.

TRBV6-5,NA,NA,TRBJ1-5,TGTGCCAGCAGGGAAGGGGGGGGCGGTCAGCCCCAGCATTTT,CASREGGGGQPQHF
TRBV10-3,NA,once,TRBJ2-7,TGTGCCATCAGTGAGTCGGTGGGGGCCAGCTACGAGCAGTACTTC,CAISESVGASYEQYF
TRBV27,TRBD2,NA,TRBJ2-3,TGTGCCAGCAGTTTAACCGGGAGGTTCGCAGATACGCAGTATTTT,CASSLTGRFADTQYF
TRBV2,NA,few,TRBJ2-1,TGTGCCAGCAGTGCAAACTCCTACAATGAGCAGTTCTTC,CASSANSYNEQFF
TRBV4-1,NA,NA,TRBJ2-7,TGCGCCAGCAGCCAAGAGGTACGGGGGACCTACGAGCAGTACTTC,CASSQEVRGTYEQYF
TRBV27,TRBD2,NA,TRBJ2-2,TGTGCCAGCCTAAAAAGCGGGGGGACGAACACCGGGGAGCTGTTTTTT,CASLKSGGTNTGELFF
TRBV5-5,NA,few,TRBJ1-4,TGTGCCAGCAGCTTGGGCCCCAGTGAAAAACTGTTTTTT,CASSLGPSEKLFF
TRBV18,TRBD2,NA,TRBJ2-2,TGTGCCAGCTCACCACTATCTATCGGAAGCGGGACTACGAACACCGGGGAGCTGTTTTTT,CASSPLSIGSGTTNTGELFF
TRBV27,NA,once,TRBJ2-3,TGTGCCAGCAAAGACGTCAGGGTATCTAGCACAGATACGCAGTATTTT,CASKDVRVSSTDTQYF
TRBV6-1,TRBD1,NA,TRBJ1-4,TGTGCCAGCAGGCGGACAGGGGGTGATGAAAAACTGTTTTTT,CASRRTGGDEKLFF
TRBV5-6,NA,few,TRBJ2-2,TGTGCCAGCAGCTTGGGTGACGGACACGGGGAGCTGTTTTTT,CASSLGDGHGELFF
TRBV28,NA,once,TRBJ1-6,TGTGCCAGCAGTTTAAGGGCAGGGACTGGGTCACCCCTCCACTTT,CASSLRAGTGSPLHF
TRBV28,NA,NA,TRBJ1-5,TGTGCCAGCGGCCCCGGGGGTGTTCAGCCCCAGCATTTT,CASGPGGVQPQHF
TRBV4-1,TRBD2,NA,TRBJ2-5,TGCGCCAGCAGCCAAGACGCCCTAGCGGGGGGGCTTGAGACCCAGTACTTC,CASSQDALAGGLETQYF
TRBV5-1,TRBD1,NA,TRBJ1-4,TGCGCCAGCAGCCCATCGACAGGGGCAATTCCTTACAATGAAAAACTGTTTTTT,CASSPSTGAIPYNEKLFF
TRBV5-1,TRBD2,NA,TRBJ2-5,TGCGCCAGCAGCTCAAACGTGGGACTAGCGGGGGGGAAGTACCAAGAGACCCAGTACTTC,CASSSNVGLAGGKYQETQYF
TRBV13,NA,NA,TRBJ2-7,TGTGCCAGCTGCGACAGAACCTCCTACGAGCAGTACTTC,CASCDRTSYEQYF
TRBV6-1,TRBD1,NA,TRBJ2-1,TGTGCCGGGTCCGGGACAGACTACAATGAGCAGTTCTTC,CAGSGTDYNEQFF
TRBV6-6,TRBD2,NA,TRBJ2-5,TGTGCCAGCAGTTACGGACTAGCGGGAGTGGAGACCCAGTACTTC,CASSYGLAGVETQYF
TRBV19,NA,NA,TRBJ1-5,TGTGCCAGTAGTATAATGGGGCAGGGATACAATCAGCCCCAGCATTTT,CASSIMGQGYNQPQHF
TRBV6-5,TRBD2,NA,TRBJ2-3,TGTGCCAGCATTCAAGGTGGTCCTAGCGGGAGTACGCAGTATTTT,CASIQGGPSGSTQYF
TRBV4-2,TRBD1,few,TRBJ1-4,TGTGCCAGCAGCCGCTCCGGACAGGACCGAGAAAAACTGTTTTTT,CASSRSGQDREKLFF
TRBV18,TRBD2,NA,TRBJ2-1,TGTGCCAGCTCACCAGTGACTAGCGGGAGTCAGTTCTTC,CASSPVTSGSQFF
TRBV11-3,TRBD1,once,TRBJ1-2,TGTGCCAGCAGCAACCGGGACAGGAGGAATGGCTACACCTTC,CASSNRDRRNGYTF
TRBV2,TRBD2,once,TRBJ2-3,TGTGCCAGCCGGTGGGAGGGAAGCACAGATACGCAGTATTTT,CASRWEGSTDTQYF
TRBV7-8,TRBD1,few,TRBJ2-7,TGTGCCAGCAGCTACCCCCGGGACAGGGGGCGAACCTCCTACGAGCAGTACTTC,CASSYPRDRGRTSYEQYF
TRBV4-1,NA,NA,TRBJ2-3,TGCGCCAGCAGCCAGTTTCTAAGGGGCGCGGAGAGACATACGCAGTATTTT,CASSQFLRGAERHTQYF
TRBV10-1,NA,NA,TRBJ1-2,TGCGCCAGCAGTGAGTCCCCTTCTGATGGCTACACCTTC,CASSESPSDGYTF
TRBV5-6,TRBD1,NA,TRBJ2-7,TGTGCCAGCATCAATAGGGGACAGGGTCTCCACGAGCAGTACTTC,CASINRGQGLHEQYF
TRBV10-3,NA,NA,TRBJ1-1,TGTGCCATCAGCGGCAGGGGAGAGGGGACTGAAGCTTTCTTT,CAISGRGEGTEAFF
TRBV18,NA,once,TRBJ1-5,TGTGCCAGCTCACCTACACCCGGAGAAAATCAGCCCCAGCATTTT,CASSPTPGENQPQHF
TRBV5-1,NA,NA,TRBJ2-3,TGCGCCAGCAGCTTGGGGGAGACGGCCACAGATACGCAGTATTTT,CASSLGETATDTQYF
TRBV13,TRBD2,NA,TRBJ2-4,TGTGCCAGCAGCTATCGGAAACTAGCGGGATCGCACATTCAGTACTTC,CASSYRKLAGSHIQYF
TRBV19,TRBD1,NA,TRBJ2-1,TGTGCCAGTAGTATCCCGGGACAGGGTTTTAATGAGCAGTTCTTC,CASSIPGQGFNEQFF